One sample yielded the 15 T cell receptor beta chains listed below, sequenced in a study of T-cell memory formation after mild COVID-19. TCRdb recomputed calls from the 5' RACE reads with MiXCR, one row per CDR3 protein. Here the sample spans a few hundred thousand distinct CDR3 sequences, around an eighth being singletons. The sample taken for sequencing was PBMCs or a T cell subset sorted from them (not recorded which). The receptors originated from a man younger than 30 who had mild COVID-19 (a few samples of this study predate the infection). Cell type and time point are not known.

This clonotype was found many times. J is TRBJ1-1 and V is TRBV4-1; D gene uncertain. V gave up 1 base and J gave up 1 base, with 7 bases separating them. This CDR3 contains 14 residues. Germline V lookup: CDR1 MGHRA, CDR2 YSYEKL. The CDR3 region is CASSQGIANTEAFF. The CDR3 bases are TGCGCCAGCAGCCAAGGAATAGCGAACACTGAAGCTTTCTTT.

This chain connects TRBV29-1 to TRBJ2-5; a possible D gene is TRBD2 (6 bases). This CDR3 is built from 13 residues. Trimming removed 5 bases from V and 9 bases from J, with 19 bases in between. Looked up from germline, CDR1 is SQVTM and CDR2 is ANQGSEA. This chain's CDR3 is CSVRVPGERAQYF. CDR3 coding DNA: TGCAGCGTTAGGGTTCCGGGAGAGAGGGCCCAGTACTTC.

This clonotype was seen more than once but under ten times. The chain is built from TRBV9 and TRBJ1-1, with no clear D. Germline values: CDR1 SGDLS, CDR2 YYNGEE. The CDR3 covers 15 residues. The germline V and J ends were trimmed by 0 bases and 3 bases, with 12 bases remaining between them. CDR3 sequence reads: CASSVAEAWYTEAFF. CDR3 DNA: TGTGCCAGCAGCGTAGCAGAGGCGTGGTACACTGAAGCTTTCTTT.

This clonotype was observed at least ten times. The rearrangement uses TRBV7-8 and TRBJ2-5; no reliable D call. V gave up 0 bases and J gave up 5 bases, with 4 bases separating them. This CDR3 has 12 amino acids. CDR1 and CDR2 (germline): SGHVS, FQNEAQ. The CDR3 is CASSLAFETQYF. CDR3 sequence (DNA): TGTGCCAGCAGCTTAGCGTTCGAGACCCAGTACTTC.

V gene TRBV12-3 or TRBV12-4 combines with J gene TRBJ2-1; TRBD1 agrees at 12 bases. The length of the CDR3 is 17 residues. V lost 7 bases, J lost 7 bases, and 14 bases stayed unmatched. The CDR3 loop reads CASTTSRDRGLLNEQFF. For the CDR3, the DNA is TGTGCCAGCACAACGTCGAGGGACAGGGGGCTGTTGAATGAGCAGTTCTTC.

The chain couples TRBV5-1 to TRBJ2-2, with D possibly TRBD1 on 5 matching bases. This CDR3 has 14 amino acids. Germline lookup yields CDR1 SGHRS and CDR2 YFSETQ. V lost 7 bases, J lost 4 bases, and 14 bases lay in between. The CDR3 coding sequence is TGCGCCAGCGGCATAGACAGCCCCACCGGGGAGCTGTTTTTT. This sequence encodes CASGIDSPTGELFF.

This sequence joins TRBV29-1 and TRBJ2-5; perhaps D is TRBD1 or TRBD2 (5 bases each). V lost 4 bases to trimming and J lost 4 bases, with 13 bases between them. There are 13 residues in the CDR3. The germline CDR1 and CDR2 sequences are SQVTM and ANQGSEA. CDR3 sequence: CSVGGTLGETQYF. The CDR3, as DNA: TGCAGCGTTGGGGGGACCTTGGGAGAGACCCAGTACTTC.

This clonotype was picked up a small number of times. CDR3: CASSDRRDRGKTYYEQYV. CDR3 coding DNA: TGTGCCAGCAGCGACCGCCGGGACAGGGGGAAGACCTACTACGAGCAGTACGTC. The gene calls are TRBV6-4 and TRBJ2-7; 11 bases match TRBD1. Trimming at V came to 6 bases and at J to 3 bases, leaving 16 bases not matched to a gene. This CDR3 comprises 18 residues. CDR1 is MRHNA and CDR2 is SNTAGT in the germline V gene.

This clonotype was picked up many times. The V gene is TRBV12-3 or TRBV12-4, the J gene TRBJ1-1; no firm D call. Trimming removed 1 base at V and 0 bases at J, with 9 bases between. CDR3 size: 15 residues. The CDR3 DNA reads TGTGCCAGCAGTTTAGGACACCAGATGAACACTGAAGCTTTCTTT. Its translation is CASSLGHQMNTEAFF.

This chain uses TRBV18 with TRBJ2-7; weak D call: TRBD1 (5 bases). Germline lookup yields CDR1 KGHSH and CDR2 LQKENI. The CDR3 has 15 residues. V was cut by 6 bases and J by 3 bases, with 18 bases left in between. CDR3 region: CASSQGDQGHYEQYV. In nucleotides, the CDR3 is TGTGCCAGCTCCCAAGGAGATCAGGGCCACTACGAGCAGTACGTC.

This chain uses TRBV7-9 with TRBJ1-2; possibly TRBD1 for D (6 bases). The CDR3 extends over 16 amino acids. Germline CDR1 is SEHNR and CDR2 is FQNEAQ (reference sequence). V was trimmed by 0 bases and J by 1 base, leaving 12 bases between them. The CDR3 is CASSLALRGNNYGYTF. CDR3 bases: TGTGCCAGCAGCTTAGCGCTCAGGGGAAATAACTATGGCTACACCTTC. The whole variable domain, filled in from reference TRBV7-9 and TRBJ1-2, reads DTGVSQNPRHKITKRGQNVTFRCDPISEHNRLYWYRQTLGQGPEFLTYFQNEAQLEKSRLLSDRFSAERPKGSFSTLEIQRTEQGDSAMYLCASSLALRGNNYGYTFGSGTRLTVV.

Note on this clonotype: It is unclear where the CDR3 begins or ends on the DNA, so no DNA is shown, and the CDR3 is as TCRdb lists it. The chain is built from TRBV7-6 and TRBJ2-1; TRBD1 is the table's D call, not checked against the DNA. Germline V gene sequence: CDR1 SGHVS, CDR2 FNYEAQ. The CDR3 contains 17 residues when both ends are counted. The CDR3 protein is CASSLFGSGDPYNEQFF.

There are many counts of this clonotype. This chain connects TRBV7-3 to TRBJ2-3, with D possibly matching TRBD2 (6 bases). This CDR3 contains 14 residues. Germline CDR1 SGHTA, CDR2 FQGTGA. The ends were cut back, 2 bases at V and 2 bases at J, with 8 bases in the middle. The CDR3 region has the DNA TGTGCCAGCAGCTTAGGCGGGGCCACAGATACGCAGTATTTT. Translated: CASSLGGATDTQYF.

J is TRBJ1-2 and V is TRBV11-2; D is uncertain. The CDR3 contains 13 residues. V was cut by 4 bases and J by 4 bases, with 10 bases left in between. From germline, CDR1 is SGHAT and CDR2 FQNNGV. CDR3 in DNA: TGTGCCAGCAGCTCTTCAAGGACCTATGGCTACACCTTC. Protein product: CASSSSRTYGYTF.

V usage is TRBV29-1 and J usage is TRBJ2-3; the match to TRBD1 covers 8 bases. This CDR3 has 13 residues. Germline CDR1 reads SQVTM; CDR2 reads ANQGSEA. With V trimmed by 5 bases and J by 5 bases, 6 bases remained unmatched. CDR3 residues: CSVPQGAGDTQYF. The CDR3 nucleotides read TGCAGCGTTCCCCAGGGGGCTGGAGATACGCAGTATTTT.